The entry below gives a single T cell receptor beta chain sequence along with its context. Its target is not known. Only in-frame clones appear in the TCRdb table, and some are missing; sequencing was by immunoSEQ multiplex PCR. Of about 1 million clones in the sample, approximately 76% were seen once. This entry comes from a study of shared clonotypes between healthy human individuals. Whole-study findings and limits: Estimated richness values were generally larger in naive subsets than in memory subsets.

Germline V gene data show CDR1 as SGHTS and CDR2 as YDEGEE. The CDR3 contains 15 residues. V gave up 0 bases and J gave up 7 bases, with 16 bases separating them. Participating donors were healthy, HIV-negative adults free of recent acute infections or vaccinations. The study separated CD4+ cells into CD45RA+ naive and CD45RA-negative memory subsets. The clonotype comes from a man aged 18 to 30 in good health. The sample consisted of memory CD4+ T cells sorted from blood. The subset was: CD45RA-negative fraction. The rearrangement uses TRBV5-8 and TRBJ2-5, with TRBD1 as a possible D gene (5 bases). CDR3: CASSLEPLVGATQYF. The CDR3 nucleotides are TGTGCCAGCAGCTTGGAGCCCCTTGTTGGGGCGACCCAGTACTTC.